This T cell receptor (beta chain) was sequenced during a study of blood T cells in healthy people across ages (dated by TCRdb to the mid-2010s). In terms of the full investigation: In model experiments, template switching captured about one uniquely barcoded TCR beta cDNA molecule for every two T cells. Donors were grouped into four age groups: young (average about 15 years), middle-aged (roughly 38), aged (around 66) and long-lived (approximately 82). Using deep sequencing normalized with unique cDNA molecular identifiers, the study measured how TCR beta repertoire diversity changes with age. To avoid experimental bias, donors of different ages were spread randomly across the sequencing lanes. Two additional independent replicas of 1 million unique cDNA reads from the same blood draw were analyzed for two donors (one aged 18 to 30 and one aged 80 or older).

With respect to this clonotype: The antigen it binds to is not known. Base qualities are not at hand, and no much larger clone is one base apart.

The donors were roughly 40 Caucasian individuals from Russia, aged roughly 6 to 100 years, who were systemically healthy. Ten milliliters of peripheral blood were collected from each donor into EDTA-treated Vacutainer tubes. Ficoll-Paque density-gradient centrifugation was used to isolate PBMCs, with at least 6.5 million obtained per sample. Trizol reagent was used to extract total RNA from the PBMCs, yielding at least 5.5 micrograms per sample. Naive CD45RAhigh/CD27high T cell percentages were measured by flow cytometry on a PBMC aliquot from every donor. Libraries were made using 5' RACE. The sequencer was an Illumina HiSeq 2500. A second PCR of 7 to 11 cycles was performed with a sample-barcoded 5' primer and a J-beta primer mix. Each TCR beta cDNA molecule received a unique molecular identifier from a template-switch 5' adaptor carrying 12 random nucleotides. At least 2.5 million CDR3-containing paired-end reads were obtained from each sample. First-strand cDNA was synthesized from all RNA with the Mint cDNA synthesis kit, primed by a TRBC-specific oligonucleotide. After uracil-DNA glycosylase treatment, a first 18-cycle PCR used universal primers M1SS and BC2_uni_R on all cDNA. The authors' analysis ran thus. For normalization, 1 million high-quality reads were randomly selected from each sample, with every read carrying a distinct molecular identifier. Reads sharing molecular identifiers were discarded rather than binned into consensus sequences. CDR3 identification, clonotype clustering and error correction used MiTCR with a Q25 quality threshold and the strictest error-elimination algorithm. A nonparametric unseen species model with Euler transformation was used to estimate lower-bound total TCR beta diversity. TCRdb applied fastp at Q25 and MiXCR to the public reads, then kept only in-frame beta chains. Rows merge per CDR3 protein into single entries with the most common DNA and genes. The V and J calls shown here were made by TCRdb, not taken from the authors' results. Across this sample there are 1,500,000 or so distinct CDR3 sequences, with approximately 59% seen only once. More than 6% of the sample is taken by the ten largest.

On the study overall, not on this receptor specifically: Compared with the aged group, the long-lived group had more naive CD4+ T cells, fewer expanded clones and increased TCR diversity, a pattern suggesting age selection. Because profiling used bulk unsorted PBMCs, naive and antigen-experienced compartments could not be compared conclusively. Estimates of total diversity based on one million sequenced T cells were regarded as lower bounds and as underestimates. There was a strong correlation between observed TCR beta diversity and the percentage of naive T cells measured by flow cytometry. The CMV infection status of donors was not known, potentially confounding age-related changes in expanded clonotypes. As age increased, observed TCR beta diversity per million T cells dropped in a roughly linear way, and a significant reduction was already evident by age about 36.

V and J lose 5 bases and 6 bases, and a span of 8 bases separates them. Reading the germline V gene (reference sequence) gives CDR1 PRHDT and CDR2 FYEKMQ. The CDR3 runs 12 amino acids, cysteine and phenylalanine included. The only DNA kept is the CDR3, 36 bases in frame from the first base. The origin of this receptor is a man aged 18 to 29 in good health. The rearranged chain carries TRBV13 and TRBJ2-4; no D gene can be assigned with confidence. The sample consisted of blood. For the CDR3, the sequence is CASSINRNIQYF. The bases are TGTGCCAGCAGCATAAACAGAAACATTCAGTACTTC.